This entry is about one T cell receptor beta chain. Data came from immunoSEQ multiplex PCR; TCRdb stores just in-frame clones and leaves some out. Of approximately 260,000 clones detected, about 90% appear once; the ten largest clones hold approximately 10%. The data originate from a study of blood T cell repertoires in COVID-19. CDR3 length: 14 residues. Per the germline V gene, CDR1 is LNHDA and CDR2 is SQIVND (reference sequence). With 6 bases clipped from V and 2 bases from J, the junction kept 2 bases outside the gene matches. Sequencing was carried out using peripheral blood. The sequence was collected from a woman in her 70s with COVID-19, enrolled during active disease. This chain connects TRBV19 to TRBJ1-3; 9 bases match TRBD1. CDR3 nucleotides: TGTGCCAGTAGAGACAGGGGGACTGGAAACACCATATATTTT. Its protein is CASRDRGTGNTIYF.